This T cell receptor beta chain comes out of a study of shared clonotypes between healthy human individuals. The sorted-subset replicate PCRs were given around 200 ng DNA, which is tens of thousands of T cell genomes. Clones were read by immunoSEQ multiplex PCR, and TCRdb kept only the in-frame ones, dropping some. The sample has 2 million to 2.5 million clones, 95% seen once; the top ten hold 0.13%. After removal of 7 bases from V and 6 bases from J, the junction contained 8 bases not matched to a gene. The germline CDR1 and CDR2 sequences are LNHNV and YYDKDF (reference sequence). The CDR3 has 13 residues. Points from the study as a whole: Donors were few, which limited the genetic and exposure-history diversity represented. Clonotype sharing among the donors was expected to vary with sequencing depth.

Every donor was a Caucasian adult from Nashville, Tennessee. Worth noting for this clone: Its antigen is unidentified.

The V and J genes are TRBV15 and TRBJ2-5; 7 positions match TRBD2. Source material: naive CD4+ T cells sorted from blood. Documented subset: CD45RA+ positively selected. This sequence originates from a man younger than 35 in good health. The CDR3 bases are TGTGCCACCAATTCTTGGGACTACAAGACCCAGTACTTC. As protein: CATNSWDYKTQYF.